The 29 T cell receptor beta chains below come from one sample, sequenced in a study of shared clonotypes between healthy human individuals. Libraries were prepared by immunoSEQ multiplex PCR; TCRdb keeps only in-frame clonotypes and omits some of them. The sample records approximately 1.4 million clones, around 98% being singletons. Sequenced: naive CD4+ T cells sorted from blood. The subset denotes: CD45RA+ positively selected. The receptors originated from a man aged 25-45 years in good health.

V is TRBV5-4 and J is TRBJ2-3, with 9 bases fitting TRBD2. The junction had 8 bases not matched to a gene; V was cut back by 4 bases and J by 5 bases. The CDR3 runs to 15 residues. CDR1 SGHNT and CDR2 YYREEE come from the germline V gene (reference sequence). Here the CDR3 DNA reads TGTGCCAGCAGCGTTAGCGGGAGTGATAGAGATACGCAGTATTTT. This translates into CASSVSGSDRDTQYF.

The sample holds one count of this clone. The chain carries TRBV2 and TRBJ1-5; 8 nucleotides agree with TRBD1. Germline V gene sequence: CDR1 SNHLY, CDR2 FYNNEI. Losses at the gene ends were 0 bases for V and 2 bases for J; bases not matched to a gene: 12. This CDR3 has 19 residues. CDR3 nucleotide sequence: TGTGCCAGCAGTGAAGCAAGACCCCGGACAGGGATGGGCAATCAGCCCCAGCATTTT. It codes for CASSEARPRTGMGNQPQHF.

CDR3 amino acids: CASSRGLTGTGDYTF. The CDR3, as DNA: TGCGCCAGCAGCAGGGGGTTAACAGGGACGGGCGACTACACCTTC. The V call is TRBV5-1, the J call TRBJ1-2; D is perhaps TRBD1 (6 bases). Germline V gene lookup returns CDR1 SGHRS and CDR2 YFSETQ. Trimming stripped 4 bases from V and 10 bases from J, with 23 bases between. The CDR3 is 15 amino acids.

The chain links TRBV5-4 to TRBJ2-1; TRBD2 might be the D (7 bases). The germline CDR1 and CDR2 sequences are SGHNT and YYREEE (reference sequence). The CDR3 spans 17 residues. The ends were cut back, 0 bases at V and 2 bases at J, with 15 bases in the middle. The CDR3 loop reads CASSLVAGARPYNEQFF. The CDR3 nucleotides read TGTGCCAGCAGCTTGGTGGCGGGGGCCAGGCCCTACAATGAGCAGTTCTTC.

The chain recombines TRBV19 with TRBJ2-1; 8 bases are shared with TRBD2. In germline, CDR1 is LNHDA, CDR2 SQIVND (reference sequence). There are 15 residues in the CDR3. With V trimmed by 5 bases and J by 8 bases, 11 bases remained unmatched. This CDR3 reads CASSREGGRGDEQFF. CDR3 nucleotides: TGTGCCAGTAGTCGGGAGGGCGGGAGAGGCGATGAGCAGTTCTTC.

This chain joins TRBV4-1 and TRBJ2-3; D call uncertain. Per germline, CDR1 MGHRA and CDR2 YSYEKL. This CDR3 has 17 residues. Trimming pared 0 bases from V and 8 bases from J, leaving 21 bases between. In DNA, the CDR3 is TGCGCCAGCAGCCAAGATCCAAGTTTGGGTGCCAAGGGTACGCAGTATTTT. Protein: CASSQDPSLGAKGTQYF.

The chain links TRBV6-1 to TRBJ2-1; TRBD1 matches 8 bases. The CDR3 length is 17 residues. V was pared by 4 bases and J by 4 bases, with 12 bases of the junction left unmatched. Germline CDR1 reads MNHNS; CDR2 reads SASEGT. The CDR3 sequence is CASSATGGWGPYNEQFF. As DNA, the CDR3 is TGTGCCAGCAGTGCCACAGGGGGATGGGGACCATACAATGAGCAGTTCTTC.

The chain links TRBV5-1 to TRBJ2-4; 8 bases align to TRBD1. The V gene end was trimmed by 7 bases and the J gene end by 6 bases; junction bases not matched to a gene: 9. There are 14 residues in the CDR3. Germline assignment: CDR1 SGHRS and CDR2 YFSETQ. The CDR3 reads CASCATGVGNIQYF. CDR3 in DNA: TGCGCCAGCTGCGCGACAGGGGTAGGAAACATTCAGTACTTC.

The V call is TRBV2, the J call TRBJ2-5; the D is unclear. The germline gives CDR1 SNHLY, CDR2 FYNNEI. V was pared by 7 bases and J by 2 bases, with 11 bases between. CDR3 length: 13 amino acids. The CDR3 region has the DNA TGTGCCAGCAAATTGGGTAATCAAGAGACCCAGTACTTC. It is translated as CASKLGNQETQYF.

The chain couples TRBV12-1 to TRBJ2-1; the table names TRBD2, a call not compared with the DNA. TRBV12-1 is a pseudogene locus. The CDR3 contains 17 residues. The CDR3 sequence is CASSFVGLNAAYNEQFF. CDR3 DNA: TGTGCCAGCAGCTTTGTAGGACTGAACGCCGCCTACAATGAGCAGTTCTTC.

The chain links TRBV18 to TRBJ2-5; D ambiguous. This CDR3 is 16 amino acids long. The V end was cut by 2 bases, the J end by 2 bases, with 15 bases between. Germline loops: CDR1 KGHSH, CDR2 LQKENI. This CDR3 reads CASSPITNQRQETQYF. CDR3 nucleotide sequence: TGTGCCAGCTCACCAATTACAAATCAGAGACAAGAGACCCAGTACTTC.

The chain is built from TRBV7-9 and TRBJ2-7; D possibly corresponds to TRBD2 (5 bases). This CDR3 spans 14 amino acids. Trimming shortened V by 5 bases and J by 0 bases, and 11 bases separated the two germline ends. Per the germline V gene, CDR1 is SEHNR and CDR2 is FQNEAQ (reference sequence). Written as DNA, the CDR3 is TGTGCCAGCAGCCCCAGCGGATTCTCCTACGAGCAGTACTTC. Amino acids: CASSPSGFSYEQYF. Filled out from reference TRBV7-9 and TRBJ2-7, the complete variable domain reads DTGVSQNPRHKITKRGQNVTFRCDPISEHNRLYWYRQTLGQGPEFLTYFQNEAQLEKSRLLSDRFSAERPKGSFSTLEIQRTEQGDSAMYLCASSPSGFSYEQYFGPGTRLTVT.

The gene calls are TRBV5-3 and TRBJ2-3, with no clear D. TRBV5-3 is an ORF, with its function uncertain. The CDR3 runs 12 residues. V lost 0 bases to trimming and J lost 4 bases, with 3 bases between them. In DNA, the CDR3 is TGTGCCAGAAGCTTGGGGGCAGATACGCAGTATTTT. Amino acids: CARSLGADTQYF.

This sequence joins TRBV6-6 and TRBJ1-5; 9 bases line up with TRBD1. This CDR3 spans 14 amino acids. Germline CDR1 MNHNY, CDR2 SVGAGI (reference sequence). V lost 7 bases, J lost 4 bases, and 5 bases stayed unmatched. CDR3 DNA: TGTGCCAGCAACTTAGACAGGGGGAATCAGCCCCAGCATTTT. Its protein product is CASNLDRGNQPQHF.

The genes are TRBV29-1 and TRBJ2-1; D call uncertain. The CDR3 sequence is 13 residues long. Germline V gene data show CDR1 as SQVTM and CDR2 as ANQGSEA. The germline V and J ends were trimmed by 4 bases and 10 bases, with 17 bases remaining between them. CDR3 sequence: CSVGVLPTEEQFF. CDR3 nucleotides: TGCAGCGTTGGCGTACTCCCCACAGAGGAGCAGTTCTTC.

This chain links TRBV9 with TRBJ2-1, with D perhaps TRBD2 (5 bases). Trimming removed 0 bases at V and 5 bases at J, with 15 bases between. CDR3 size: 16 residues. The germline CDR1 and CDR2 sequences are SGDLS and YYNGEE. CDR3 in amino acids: CASSVGVSGWDNEQFF. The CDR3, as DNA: TGTGCCAGCAGCGTAGGGGTCTCGGGGTGGGACAATGAGCAGTTCTTC.

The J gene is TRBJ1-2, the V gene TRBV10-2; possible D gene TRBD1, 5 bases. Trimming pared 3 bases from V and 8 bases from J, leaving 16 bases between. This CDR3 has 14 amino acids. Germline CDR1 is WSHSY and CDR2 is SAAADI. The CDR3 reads CASSDFDSPVGYTF. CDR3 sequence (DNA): TGCGCCAGCAGTGACTTCGACAGCCCGGTGGGCTACACCTTC.

CDR3 sequence reads: CASSWGQGAREQYF. CDR3 bases: TGCGCCAGCAGCTGGGGACAGGGGGCGAGGGAGCAGTACTTC. This rearrangement joins TRBV5-1 to TRBJ2-7; 12 nucleotides agree with TRBD1. Germline CDR1 SGHRS, CDR2 YFSETQ. This CDR3 region has 14 residues. The ends lost 3 bases at V and 7 bases at J; junction bases unmatched: 5.

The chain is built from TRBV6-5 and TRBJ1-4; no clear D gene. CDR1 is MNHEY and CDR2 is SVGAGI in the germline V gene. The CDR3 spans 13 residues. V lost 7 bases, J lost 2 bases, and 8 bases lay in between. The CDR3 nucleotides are TGTGCCAGCAAGAGGGATACTAATGAAAAACTGTTTTTT. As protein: CASKRDTNEKLFF.

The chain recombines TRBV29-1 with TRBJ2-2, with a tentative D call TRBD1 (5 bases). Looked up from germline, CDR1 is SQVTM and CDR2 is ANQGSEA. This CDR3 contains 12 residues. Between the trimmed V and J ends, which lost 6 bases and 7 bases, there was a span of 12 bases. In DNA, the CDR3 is TGCAGCGTAGGCCAGGGTCTCGGGGAGCTGTTTTTT. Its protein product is CSVGQGLGELFF.

CDR3 nucleotide sequence: TGTGCCACCAGCAGAGATAGGCTAATTGATACGCAGTATTTT. Protein product: CATSRDRLIDTQYF. The chain has TRBV15 and TRBJ2-3; D gene ambiguous. Germline V gives CDR1 LNHNV, CDR2 YYDKDF (reference sequence). This CDR3 is 14 amino acids long. Trimming removed 0 bases from V and 6 bases from J, with 10 bases in between.

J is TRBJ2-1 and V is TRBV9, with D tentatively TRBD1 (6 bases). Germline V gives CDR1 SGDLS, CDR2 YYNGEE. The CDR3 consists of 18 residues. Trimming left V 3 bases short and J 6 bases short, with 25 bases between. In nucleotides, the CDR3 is TGTGCCAGCAGCGCTACAGTACACCAGGGGAATTGGGGCAATGAGCAGTTCTTC. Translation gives CASSATVHQGNWGNEQFF.

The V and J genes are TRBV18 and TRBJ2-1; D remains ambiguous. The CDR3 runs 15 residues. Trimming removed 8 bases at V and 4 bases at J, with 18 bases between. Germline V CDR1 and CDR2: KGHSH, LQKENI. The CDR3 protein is CASTLEGPGYNEQFF. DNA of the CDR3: TGTGCCAGCACCCTCGAAGGTCCTGGTTACAATGAGCAGTTCTTC.

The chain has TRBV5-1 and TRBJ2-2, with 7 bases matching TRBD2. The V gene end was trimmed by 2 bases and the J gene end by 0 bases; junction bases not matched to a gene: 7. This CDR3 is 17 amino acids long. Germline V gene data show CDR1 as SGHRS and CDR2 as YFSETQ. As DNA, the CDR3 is TGCGCCAGCAGCTTTCGCGGGAGCCCCGCGAACACCGGGGAGCTGTTTTTT. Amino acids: CASSFRGSPANTGELFF.

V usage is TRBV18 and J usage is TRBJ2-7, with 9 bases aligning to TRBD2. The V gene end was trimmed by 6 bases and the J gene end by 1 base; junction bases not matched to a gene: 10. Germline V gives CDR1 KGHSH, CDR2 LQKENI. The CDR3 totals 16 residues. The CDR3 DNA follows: TGTGCCAGCTCCCAGAGCGGGGGGCGGGCTTCCTACGAGCAGTACTTC. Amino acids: CASSQSGGRASYEQYF.

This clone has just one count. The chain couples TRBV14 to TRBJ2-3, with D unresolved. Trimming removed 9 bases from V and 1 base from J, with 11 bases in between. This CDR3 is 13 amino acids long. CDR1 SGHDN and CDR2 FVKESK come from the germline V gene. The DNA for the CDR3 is TGTGCCAGTTGTCCCTGGGGCACAGATACGCAGTATTTT. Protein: CASCPWGTDTQYF.

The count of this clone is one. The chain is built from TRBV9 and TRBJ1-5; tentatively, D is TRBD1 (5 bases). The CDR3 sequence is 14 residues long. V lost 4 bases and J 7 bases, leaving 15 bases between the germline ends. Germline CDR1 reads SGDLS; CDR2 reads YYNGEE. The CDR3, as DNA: TGTGCCAGCAGCCCCGGGACGCACATACAGCCCCAGCATTTT. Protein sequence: CASSPGTHIQPQHF.

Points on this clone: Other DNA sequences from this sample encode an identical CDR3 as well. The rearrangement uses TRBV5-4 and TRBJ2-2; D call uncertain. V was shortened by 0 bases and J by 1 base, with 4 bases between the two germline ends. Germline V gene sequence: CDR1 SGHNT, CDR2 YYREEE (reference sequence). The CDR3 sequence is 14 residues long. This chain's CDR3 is CASSLAQNTGELFF. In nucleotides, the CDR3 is TGTGCCAGCAGCTTGGCACAGAACACCGGGGAGCTGTTTTTT. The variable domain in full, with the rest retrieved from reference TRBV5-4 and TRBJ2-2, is ETGVTQSPTHLIKTRGQQVTLRCSSQSGHNTVSWYQQALGQGPQFIFQYYREEENGRGNFPPRFSGLQFPNYSSELNVNALELDDSALYLCASSLAQNTGELFFGEGSRLTVL.

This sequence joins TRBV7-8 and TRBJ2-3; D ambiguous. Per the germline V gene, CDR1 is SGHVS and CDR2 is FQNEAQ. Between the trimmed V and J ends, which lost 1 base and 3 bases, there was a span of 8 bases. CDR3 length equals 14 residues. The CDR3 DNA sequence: TGTGCCAGCAGCTTAGAAGTCAGGACAGATACGCAGTATTTT. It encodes CASSLEVRTDTQYF.